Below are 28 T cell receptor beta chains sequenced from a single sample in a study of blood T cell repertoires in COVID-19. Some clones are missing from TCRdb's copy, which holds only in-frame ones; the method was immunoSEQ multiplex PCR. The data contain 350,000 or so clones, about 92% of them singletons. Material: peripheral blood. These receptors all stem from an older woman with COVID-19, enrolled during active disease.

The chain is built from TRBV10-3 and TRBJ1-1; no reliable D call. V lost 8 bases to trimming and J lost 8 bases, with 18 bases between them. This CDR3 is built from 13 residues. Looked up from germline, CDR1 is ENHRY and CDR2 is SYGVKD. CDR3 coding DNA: TGTGCCATCCAAAGACTGGACGGAGGAGAAGCTTTCTTT. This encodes CAIQRLDGGEAFF.

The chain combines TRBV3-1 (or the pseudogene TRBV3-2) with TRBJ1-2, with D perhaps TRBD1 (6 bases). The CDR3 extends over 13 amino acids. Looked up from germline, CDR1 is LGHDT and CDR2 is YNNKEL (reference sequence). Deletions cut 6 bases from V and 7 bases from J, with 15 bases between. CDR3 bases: TGTGCCAGCAGGCTTCAGGGGTCCGGTGGCTACACCTTC. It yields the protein CASRLQGSGGYTF.

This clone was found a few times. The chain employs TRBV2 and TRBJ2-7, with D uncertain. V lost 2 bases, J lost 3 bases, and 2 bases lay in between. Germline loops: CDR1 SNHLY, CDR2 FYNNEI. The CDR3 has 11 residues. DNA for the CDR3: TGTGCCAGCAGTGAATACTACGAGCAGTACTTC. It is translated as CASSEYYEQYF.

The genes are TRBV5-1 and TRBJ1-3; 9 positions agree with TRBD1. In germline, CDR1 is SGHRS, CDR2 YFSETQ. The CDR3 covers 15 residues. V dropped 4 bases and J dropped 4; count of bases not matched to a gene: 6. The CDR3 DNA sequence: TGCGCCAGCAGCACGGACAGGGGATCGGGAAACACCATATATTTT. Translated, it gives CASSTDRGSGNTIYF.

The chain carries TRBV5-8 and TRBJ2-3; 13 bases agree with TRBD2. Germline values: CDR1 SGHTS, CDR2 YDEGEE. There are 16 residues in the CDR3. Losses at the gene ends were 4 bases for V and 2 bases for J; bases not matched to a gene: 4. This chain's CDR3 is CASSLGLAGDTDTQYF. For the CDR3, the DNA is TGTGCCAGCAGCCTCGGACTAGCGGGGGACACAGATACGCAGTATTTT.

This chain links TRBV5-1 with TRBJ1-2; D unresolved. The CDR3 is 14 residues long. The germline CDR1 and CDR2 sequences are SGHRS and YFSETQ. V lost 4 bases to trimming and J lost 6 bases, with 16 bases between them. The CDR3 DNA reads TGCGCCAGCAGCCTCGGAGACGGCCTGCATGGCTACACCTTC. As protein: CASSLGDGLHGYTF.

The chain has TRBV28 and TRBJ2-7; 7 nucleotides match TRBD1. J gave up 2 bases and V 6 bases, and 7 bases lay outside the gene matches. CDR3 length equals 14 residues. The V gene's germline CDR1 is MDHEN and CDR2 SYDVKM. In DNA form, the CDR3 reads TGTGCCAGCAGAGGACCCGGGACAGCCTACGAGCAGTACTTC. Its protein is CASRGPGTAYEQYF.

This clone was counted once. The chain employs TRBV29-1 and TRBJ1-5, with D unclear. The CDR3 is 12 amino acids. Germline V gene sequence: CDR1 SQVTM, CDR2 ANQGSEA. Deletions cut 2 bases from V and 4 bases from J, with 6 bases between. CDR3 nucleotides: TGCAGCGTTGAACAGGCGAATCAGCCCCAGCATTTT. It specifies CSVEQANQPQHF.

As DNA, the CDR3 is TGTGCCAGCAGCCCACCGGGACACCGCTTTAATGAGCAGTTCTTC. Protein product: CASSPPGHRFNEQFF. The chain uses TRBV7-6 and TRBJ2-1, with D possibly matching TRBD1 (6 bases). Germline CDR1 SGHVS, CDR2 FNYEAQ. This CDR3 has 15 amino acids. V shed 5 bases and J shed 7 bases, with 18 bases lying between them.

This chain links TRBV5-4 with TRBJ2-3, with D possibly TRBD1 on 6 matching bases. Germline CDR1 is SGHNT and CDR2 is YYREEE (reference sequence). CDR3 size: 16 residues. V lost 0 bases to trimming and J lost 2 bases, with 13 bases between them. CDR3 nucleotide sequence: TGTGCCAGCAGCTTGGCAGGGGTACAATTCACAGATACGCAGTATTTT. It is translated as CASSLAGVQFTDTQYF.

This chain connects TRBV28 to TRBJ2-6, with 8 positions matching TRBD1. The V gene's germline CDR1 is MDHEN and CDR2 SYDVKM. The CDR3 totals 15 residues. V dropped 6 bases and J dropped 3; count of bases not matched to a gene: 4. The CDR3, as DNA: TGTGCCAGCAGCCCGACAGGGGTTGGGGCCAACGTCCTGACTTTC. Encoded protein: CASSPTGVGANVLTF.

The CDR3 loop reads CASSIAGGTGELFF. The CDR3 region has the DNA TGTGCCAGTAGTATAGCGGGGGGCACCGGGGAGCTGTTTTTT. The rearrangement joins TRBV19 to TRBJ2-2; TRBD2 matches at 7 bases. The length of the CDR3 is 14 residues. Per germline, CDR1 LNHDA and CDR2 SQIVND (reference sequence). V dropped 1 base and J dropped 4; count of bases not matched to a gene: 0.

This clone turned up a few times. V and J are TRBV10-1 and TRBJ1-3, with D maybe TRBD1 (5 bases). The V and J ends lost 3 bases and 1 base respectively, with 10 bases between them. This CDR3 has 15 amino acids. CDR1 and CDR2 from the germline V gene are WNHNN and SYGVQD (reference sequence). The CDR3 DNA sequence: TGCGCCAGCAGTGACCCCGGGACTTCTGGAAACACCATATATTTT. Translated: CASSDPGTSGNTIYF.

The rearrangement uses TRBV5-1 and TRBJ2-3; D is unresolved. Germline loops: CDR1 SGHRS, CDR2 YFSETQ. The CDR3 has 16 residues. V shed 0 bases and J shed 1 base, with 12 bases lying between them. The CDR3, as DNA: TGCGCCAGCAGCTTGGGGCCCATGGTTGGCACAGATACGCAGTATTTT. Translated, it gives CASSLGPMVGTDTQYF. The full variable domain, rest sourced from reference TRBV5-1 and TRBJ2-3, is KAGVTQTPRYLIKTRGQQVTLSCSPISGHRSVSWYQQTPGQGLQFLFEYFSETQRNKGNFPGRFSGRQFSNSRSEMNVSTLELGDSALYLCASSLGPMVGTDTQYFGPGTRLTVL.

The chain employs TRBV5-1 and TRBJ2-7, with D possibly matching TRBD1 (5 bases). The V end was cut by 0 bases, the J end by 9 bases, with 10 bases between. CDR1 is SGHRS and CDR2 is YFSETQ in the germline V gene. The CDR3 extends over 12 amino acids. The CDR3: CASSLGQGGQYF. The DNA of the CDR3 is TGCGCCAGCAGCTTGGGGCAGGGCGGGCAGTACTTC.

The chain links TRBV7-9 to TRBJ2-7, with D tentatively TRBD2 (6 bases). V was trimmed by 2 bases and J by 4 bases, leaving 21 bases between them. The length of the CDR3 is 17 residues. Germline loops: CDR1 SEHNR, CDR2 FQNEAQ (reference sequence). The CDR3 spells CASSLPMGSSDPYEQYF. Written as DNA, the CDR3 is TGTGCCAGCAGCTTACCGATGGGCTCTAGCGACCCATACGAGCAGTACTTC.

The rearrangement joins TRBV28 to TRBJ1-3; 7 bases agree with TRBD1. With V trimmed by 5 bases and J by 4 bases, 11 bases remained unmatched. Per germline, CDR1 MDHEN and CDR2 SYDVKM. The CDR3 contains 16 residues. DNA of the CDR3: TGTGCCAGCAGTCTTACAGGGGACCCCTTCGGAAACACCATATATTTT. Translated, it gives CASSLTGDPFGNTIYF.

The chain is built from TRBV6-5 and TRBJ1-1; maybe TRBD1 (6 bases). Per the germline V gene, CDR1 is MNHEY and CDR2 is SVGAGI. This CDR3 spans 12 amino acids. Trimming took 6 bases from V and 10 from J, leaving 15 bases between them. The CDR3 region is CASSPAGAGAFF. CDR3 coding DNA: TGTGCCAGCAGCCCGGCGGGGGCGGGAGCTTTCTTT.

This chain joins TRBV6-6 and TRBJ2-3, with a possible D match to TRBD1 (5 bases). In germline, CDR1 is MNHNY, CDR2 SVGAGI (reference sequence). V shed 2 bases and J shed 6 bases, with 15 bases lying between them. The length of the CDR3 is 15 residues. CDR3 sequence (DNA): TGTGCCAGCAGTTACGGGGCATACCGCCGGGATACGCAGTATTTT. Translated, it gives CASSYGAYRRDTQYF.

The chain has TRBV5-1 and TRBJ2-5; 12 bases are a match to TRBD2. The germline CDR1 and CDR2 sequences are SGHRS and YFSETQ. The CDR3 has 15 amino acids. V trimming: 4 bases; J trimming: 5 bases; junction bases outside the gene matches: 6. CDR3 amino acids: CASSQGLAGTETQYF. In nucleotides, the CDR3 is TGCGCCAGCAGCCAAGGACTAGCGGGAACGGAGACCCAGTACTTC.

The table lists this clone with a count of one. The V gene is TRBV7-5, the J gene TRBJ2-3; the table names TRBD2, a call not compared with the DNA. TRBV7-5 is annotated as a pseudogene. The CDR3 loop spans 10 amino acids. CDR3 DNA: TGTGCCAGTCTGTATAATACGCAGTATTTT. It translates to CASLYNTQYF.

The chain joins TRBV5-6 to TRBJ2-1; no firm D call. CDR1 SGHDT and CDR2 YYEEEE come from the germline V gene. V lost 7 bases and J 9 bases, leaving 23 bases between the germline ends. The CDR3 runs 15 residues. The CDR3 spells CASRLRQVHYGEQFF. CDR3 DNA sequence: TGTGCCAGCCGCCTTCGGCAGGTACATTACGGTGAGCAGTTCTTC.

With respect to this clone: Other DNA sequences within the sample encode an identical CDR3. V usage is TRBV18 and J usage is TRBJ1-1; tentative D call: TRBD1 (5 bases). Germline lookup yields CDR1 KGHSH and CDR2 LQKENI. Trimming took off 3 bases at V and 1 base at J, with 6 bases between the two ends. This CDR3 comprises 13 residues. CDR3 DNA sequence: TGTGCCAGCTCACCGGGGCAGAACACTGAAGCTTTCTTT. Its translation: CASSPGQNTEAFF.

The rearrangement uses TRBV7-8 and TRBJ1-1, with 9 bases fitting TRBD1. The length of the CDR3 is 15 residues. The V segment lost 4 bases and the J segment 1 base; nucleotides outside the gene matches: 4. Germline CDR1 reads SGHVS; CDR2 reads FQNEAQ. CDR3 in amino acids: CASSSGTGWNTEAFF. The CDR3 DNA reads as TGTGCCAGCAGCTCCGGGACAGGGTGGAACACTGAAGCTTTCTTT.

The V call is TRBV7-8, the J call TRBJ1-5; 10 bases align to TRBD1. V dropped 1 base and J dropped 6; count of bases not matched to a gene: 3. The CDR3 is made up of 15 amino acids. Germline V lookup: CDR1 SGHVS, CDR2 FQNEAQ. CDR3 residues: CASSLGDRGRQPQHF. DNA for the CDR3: TGTGCCAGCAGCTTAGGGGACAGGGGCCGTCAGCCCCAGCATTTT.

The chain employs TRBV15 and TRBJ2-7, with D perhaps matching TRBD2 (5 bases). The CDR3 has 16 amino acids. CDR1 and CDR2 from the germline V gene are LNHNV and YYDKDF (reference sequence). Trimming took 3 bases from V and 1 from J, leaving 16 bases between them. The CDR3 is CATSRGETSPSYEQYF. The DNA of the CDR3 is TGTGCCACCAGCAGGGGAGAGACCTCCCCTTCCTACGAGCAGTACTTC. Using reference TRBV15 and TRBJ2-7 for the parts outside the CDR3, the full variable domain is DAMVIQNPRYQVTQFGKPVTLSCSQTLNHNVMYWYQQKSSQAPKLLFHYYDKDFNNEADTPDNFQSRRPNTSFCFLDIRSPGLGDTAMYLCATSRGETSPSYEQYFGPGTRLTVT.

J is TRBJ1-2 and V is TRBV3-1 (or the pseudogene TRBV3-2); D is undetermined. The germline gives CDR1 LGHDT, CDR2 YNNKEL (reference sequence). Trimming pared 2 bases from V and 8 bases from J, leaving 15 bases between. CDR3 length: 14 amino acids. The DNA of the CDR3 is TGTGCCAGCAGCCAACTTATGGAGGTTGGGGGCTACACCTTC. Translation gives CASSQLMEVGGYTF.

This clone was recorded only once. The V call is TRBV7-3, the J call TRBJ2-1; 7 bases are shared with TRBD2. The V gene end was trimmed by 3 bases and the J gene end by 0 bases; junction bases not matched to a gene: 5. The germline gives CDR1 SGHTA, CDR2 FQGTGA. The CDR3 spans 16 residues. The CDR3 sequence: CASSLAPGGSYNEQFF. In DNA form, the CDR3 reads TGTGCCAGCAGCTTGGCCCCGGGGGGCTCCTACAATGAGCAGTTCTTC.